This T cell receptor beta chain was sequenced in a study of Tregs in tolerant kidney transplant recipients. A word on this clone: No antigen is known for it.

V was pared by 5 bases and J by 3 bases, with 11 bases between. CDR3 length equals 15 residues. Germline V gene lookup returns CDR1 MNHEY and CDR2 SVGAGI. Method: immunoSEQ multiplex PCR; TCRdb's copy keeps in-frame clones and lacks some. The sample has about 8,600 clones; more than 40% are singletons. This TCR derives from a human donor in good health. The chain combines TRBV6-5 with TRBJ1-6, with D uncertain. The sequencing sample was made of CD4+ T cells from blood cultured with allogeneic cells. The CDR3 DNA follows: TGTGCCAGCAGTCCCGTGGACGGCTATAATTCACCCCTCCACTTT. It codes for CASSPVDGYNSPLHF.